The sequence of this T cell receptor beta chain was determined in a study of T-cell memory formation after mild COVID-19 (dated by TCRdb to the early 2020s). Concerning the study at large: TCR sequence clusters from the two donors were found to be largely donor specific. T-cell clones expanding and contracting after mild COVID-19 in two donors were tracked by longitudinal TCRalpha and TCRbeta repertoire sequencing. The cohort was made up of two young adult volunteers, one female and one male, who were previously healthy.

Sequenced using an Illumina NovaSeq 6000. cDNA libraries for TCRalpha and TCRbeta were prepared by 5'RACE using constant-segment primers, with sample barcodes and unique molecular identifiers added. RNA was extracted from every sample with Trizol reagent. The libraries were amplified in two PCR steps, and the second step added a second sample barcode and Illumina TruSeq adapters. Sequencing of libraries was performed on an Illumina NovaSeq with 2 x 150 bp paired-end reads. Concerning the study's data processing: The reads were demultiplexed and collapsed into UMI-guided consensus sequences using migec v1.2.7. Using mixcr v2.1.11, the UMI consensuses were aligned to TRA and TRB V and J templates and assembled into clonotypes. A clonotype was counted as expanded or contracted only when both edgeR and NoisET called the clonotype significant, with the noise models trained on biological replicates. For edgeR calls, a false discovery rate-adjusted p below 0.01 and a log2 fold-change threshold of 1 were applied. PCA with hierarchical clustering of max-normalized trajectories of the 1000 most abundant clonotypes was used as exploratory dynamics analysis. The CD4 or CD8 phenotype of responding clones was assigned using the separately sequenced CD4+ and CD8+ repertoires. Through fastp at Q25 and MiXCR, TCRdb rebuilt clones from the public reads, retaining in-frame beta chains. When rows share a CDR3 protein, they turn into one entry using the most common DNA and genes. The V and J calls were not made by the authors but by TCRdb's processing. The sample records around 400,000 distinct CDR3 sequences, roughly a quarter of which are singletons. 8.5% to 9% of the sample rests with the top ten.

Study-wide conclusions, independent of this receptor: Only a couple of mild cases were covered in the study, and larger cohorts including severe cases with pre-infection samples were considered necessary. SARS-CoV-2 specificity of the second-wave clones peaking on day 37 was not confirmed. Contracting CD4+ clones appeared mostly in the CM and EM memory subsets, whereas CD8+ clones were enriched in EMRA. Some responding clones were found in pre-infection memory, which suggests that pre-existing cross-reactive memory T cells took part in the SARS-CoV-2 response. From day 15 to 85, contracting clones showed balanced CD4/CD8 phenotypes, whereas a second wave of clones that expanded from day 15 to 37 leaned towards CD4+.

Concerning this clonotype itself: No cognate antigen has been identified for it. It has no much larger one-base neighbor in the sample; base qualities were not kept.

The junction shows trimming of 0 bases on V and 12 bases on J, plus 15 bases between the germline ends. Inclusive of the bounding cysteine and phenylalanine, the CDR3 is 14 residues long. The kept DNA is CDR3 alone, 42 bases in frame from the first base. Per the germline V gene, MGHRA is the CDR1 and YSYEKL is the CDR2. Ficoll-Paque density gradient centrifugation was the method used to isolate PBMCs. This clonotype was obtained from an adult woman who had mild COVID-19 (a few samples of this study predate the infection). The sample titles of this study are shuffled in the database, so cell type and time point are left out; the donor was told from shared clones. The chain couples TRBV4-1 to TRBJ2-1; TRBD2 is a weak D gene call, 6 bases matching. Sequenced: PBMCs or a T cell subset sorted from them (not recorded which). In nucleotide form, the sequence is TGCGCCAGCAGCCAAGAGAGAGGAGGGATACTGCAGTTCTTC. It codes for CASSQERGGILQFF.